One T cell receptor (beta chain) is described in this entry. Antigen specificity is unknown. Unique molecular identifiers were used to barcode this TCRbeta library. One entry per CDR3 protein results from TCRdb running MiXCR on the PCR reads. The sample gives roughly 74,000 distinct CDR3 sequences, around 18% of which show up once; around half is in the top ten. In germline, CDR1 is SQVTM, CDR2 ANQGSEA. Losses at the gene ends were 3 bases for V and 4 bases for J; bases not matched to a gene: 3. The length of the CDR3 is 13 residues. This sample is part of a study of T-cell reconstitution after alpha-beta-depleted transplantation in children. Whole-study findings and limits: Reportedly, only several hundred clones from non-depleted graft cells drove alpha-beta T-cell counts at about two months. A year had passed since transplant, and T-cell counts and diversity by then came mostly from newly produced T cells.

The input for sequencing was PBMCs, mostly from graft donor cells, taken 360 days after TCRalphabeta/CD19-depleted stem cell transplant. This chain uses TRBV29-1 with TRBJ2-7, with 10 bases matching TRBD1. This clonotype was obtained from a male patient aged 2 to 10 who had a stem cell transplant for acute lymphoblastic leukemia, so the T cells may come from the graft donor. CDR3 DNA sequence: TGCAGCGTTGAGCAGGACAGGGGGTACGAGCAGTACTTC. Amino acids: CSVEQDRGYEQYF.